The source of this T cell receptor (beta chain) is a study of cytomegalovirus exposure and HLA in healthy donors. At sampling all donors were nominally healthy, likely with unrecorded immune exposures. The PCR employed 60 Vbeta primers together with 13 Jbeta primers. The table came from immunoSEQ multiplex PCR; TCRdb's copy has only in-frame clones and leaves some out. Of 90,000 to 140,000 clones in the sample, over 75% are singletons; the top ten hold 6% to 8%. Sample: PBMCs. The TCR was taken from a man aged 30 to 39 in good health and CMV-seropositive.

CDR3 nucleotides: TGTGCCAGCTCACCGGCCGGGGGTAACTACGAGCAGTACTTC. Translated: CASSPAGGNYEQYF. The chain is built from TRBV18 and TRBJ2-7; TRBD2 is a possible D gene (6 bases). This CDR3 comprises 14 residues. V was trimmed by 3 bases and J by 3 bases, leaving 12 bases between them. Germline V CDR1 and CDR2: KGHSH, LQKENI. The complete variable domain, with remaining parts taken from reference TRBV18 and TRBJ2-7, reads NAGVMQNPRHLVRRRGQEARLRCSPMKGHSHVYWYRQLPEEGLKFMVYLQKENIIDESGMPKERFSAEFPKEGPSILRIQQVVRGDSAAYFCASSPAGGNYEQYFGPGTRLTVT.